The rows below give T cell receptor beta chains drawn from one sample of a study of CD8 T cells in Susac syndrome. TCRdb independently ran MiXCR on the immunoSEQ multiplex PCR reads; one entry per CDR3 protein. Of roughly 160,000 distinct CDR3 sequences in the sample, about 96% were seen once. Sample: CD4+ T cells from PBMCs. The source is a human donor with Susac syndrome. Both conserved end residues are trimmed from each CDR3. The order of the fields is V gene, CDR3 length, CDR3 protein.

V gene: TRBV6-6
CDR3 length: 13
CDR3 protein: ASSYPGQGSYEQY

V gene: TRBV18
CDR3 length: 13
CDR3 protein: ASSRTRGTQETQY

V gene: TRBV5-6
CDR3 length: 13
CDR3 protein: ASSLKGQGNEKLF

V gene: TRBV29-1
CDR3 length: 12
CDR3 protein: SVVEADSNQPQH

V gene: TRBV6-5
CDR3 length: 13
CDR3 protein: ASSSPYRAHYGYT

V gene: TRBV29-1
CDR3 length: 11
CDR3 protein: SATTGTNTEAF

V gene: TRBV2
CDR3 length: 12
CDR3 protein: ASKGTRRGNEQF

V gene: TRBV5-4
CDR3 length: 13
CDR3 protein: ASSVGQDYAGELF

V gene: TRBV29-1
CDR3 length: 11
CDR3 protein: SARQGSVYEQY

V gene: TRBV27
CDR3 length: 15
CDR3 protein: ASSFRVPAGAHNEQF

V gene: TRBV6-2/TRBV6-3
CDR3 length: 13
CDR3 protein: ASSGRAGGFTEAF

V gene: TRBV29-1
CDR3 length: 9
CDR3 protein: SLKDADTQY

V gene: TRBV24-1
CDR3 length: 11
CDR3 protein: ATSDPQGGEQY

V gene: TRBV6-5
CDR3 length: 11
CDR3 protein: ASSPIYQDGYT

V gene: TRBV7-2
CDR3 length: 12
CDR3 protein: ASSLDSGTDTQY

V gene: TRBV20-1
CDR3 length: 13
CDR3 protein: SATIDSGAKNIQY

V gene: TRBV29-1
CDR3 length: 10
CDR3 protein: SVTGSSYEQY

V gene: TRBV3-1
CDR3 length: 12
CDR3 protein: ASSQDWGSETQY

V gene: TRBV2
CDR3 length: 12
CDR3 protein: ASRSILSNQPQH

V gene: TRBV20-1
CDR3 length: 11
CDR3 protein: SARDGRLYEAF

V gene: TRBV18
CDR3 length: 10
CDR3 protein: ASSPPAGAAF

V gene: TRBV20-1
CDR3 length: 11
CDR3 protein: SARDRISYEQY

V gene: TRBV10-3
CDR3 length: 10
CDR3 protein: AISGLAREQY

V gene: TRBV7-9
CDR3 length: 11
CDR3 protein: ASSSRVYETQY

V gene: TRBV7-3
CDR3 length: 12
CDR3 protein: ASSLTLQGEGYT

V gene: TRBV5-4
CDR3 length: 12
CDR3 protein: ASSLTGGQETQY

V gene: TRBV24-1
CDR3 length: 13
CDR3 protein: ATSDLRGTGNEQF

V gene: TRBV25-1
CDR3 length: 14
CDR3 protein: ASSEYRGLAYNEQF

V gene: TRBV30
CDR3 length: 13
CDR3 protein: AWMPRRISNTEAF

V gene: TRBV2
CDR3 length: 11
CDR3 protein: ASSEQKKGELF

V gene: TRBV18
CDR3 length: 11
CDR3 protein: ASSAGANQPQH

V gene: TRBV4-3
CDR3 length: 13
CDR3 protein: ASSQVVGALQPQH

V gene: TRBV25-1
CDR3 length: 13
CDR3 protein: ASSAGLAGGNEQF

V gene: TRBV28
CDR3 length: 12
CDR3 protein: ASSFRGINQPQH

V gene: TRBV20-1
CDR3 length: 13
CDR3 protein: SASRDRGPTDTQY

V gene: TRBV18
CDR3 length: 12
CDR3 protein: ASSPGTSGNTIY

V gene: TRBV5-4
CDR3 length: 12
CDR3 protein: ASSPQGTRNEQF

V gene: TRBV14
CDR3 length: 12
CDR3 protein: ASSQNRVNYGYT

V gene: TRBV9
CDR3 length: 13
CDR3 protein: ASRSGVANTGELF

V gene: TRBV20-1
CDR3 length: 13
CDR3 protein: SATGAGQGLNEQF

V gene: TRBV30
CDR3 length: 11
CDR3 protein: ASSGQGGETQY

V gene: TRBV12-3/TRBV12-4
CDR3 length: 13
CDR3 protein: ASSDPGQGADTQY

V gene: TRBV29-1
CDR3 length: 11
CDR3 protein: SYGLAGQETQY

V gene: TRBV20-1
CDR3 length: 12
CDR3 protein: SAPPSGSTDTQY

V gene: TRBV6-5
CDR3 length: 11
CDR3 protein: ASGVHTNQPQH

V gene: TRBV12-3/TRBV12-4
CDR3 length: 10
CDR3 protein: ASSPVNQPQH

V gene: TRBV29-1
CDR3 length: 9
CDR3 protein: SVGPSYEQY

V gene: TRBV30
CDR3 length: 14
CDR3 protein: AWSFFGQVSNQPQH

V gene: TRBV29-1
CDR3 length: 11
CDR3 protein: SRRASCTDTQY

V gene: TRBV6-1
CDR3 length: 15
CDR3 protein: ASSPTGTSGGTGELF

V gene: TRBV3-1
CDR3 length: 11
CDR3 protein: ASSQAPVYGYT

V gene: TRBV7-2
CDR3 length: 12
CDR3 protein: ASSPGYRSYEQY

V gene: TRBV20-1
CDR3 length: 11
CDR3 protein: SAHLVSTDTQY

V gene: TRBV4-3
CDR3 length: 14
CDR3 protein: ASSQDGAATNEKLF

V gene: TRBV7-2
CDR3 length: 15
CDR3 protein: ASSLDLPSSMTDTQY

V gene: TRBV12-3/TRBV12-4
CDR3 length: 11
CDR3 protein: ASSFSGTPLNT

V gene: TRBV2
CDR3 length: 13
CDR3 protein: ASSEVRSGRETQY

V gene: TRBV5-4
CDR3 length: 13
CDR3 protein: ASSLYGRAEDTQY